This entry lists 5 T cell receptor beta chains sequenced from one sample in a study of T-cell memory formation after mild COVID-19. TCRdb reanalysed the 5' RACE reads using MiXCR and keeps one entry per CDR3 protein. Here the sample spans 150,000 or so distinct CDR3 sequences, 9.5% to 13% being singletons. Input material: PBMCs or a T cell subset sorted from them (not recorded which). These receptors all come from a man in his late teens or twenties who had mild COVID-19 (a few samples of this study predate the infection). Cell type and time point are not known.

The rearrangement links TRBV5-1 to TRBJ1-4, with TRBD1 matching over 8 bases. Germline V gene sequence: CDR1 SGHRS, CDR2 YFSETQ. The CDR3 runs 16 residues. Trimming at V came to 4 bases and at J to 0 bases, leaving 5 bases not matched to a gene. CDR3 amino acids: CASSLTGVATNEKLFF. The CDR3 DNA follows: TGCGCCAGCAGCCTGACAGGGGTTGCAACTAATGAAAAACTGTTTTTT. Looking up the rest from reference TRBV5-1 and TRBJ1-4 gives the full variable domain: KAGVTQTPRYLIKTRGQQVTLSCSPISGHRSVSWYQQTPGQGLQFLFEYFSETQRNKGNFPGRFSGRQFSNSRSEMNVSTLELGDSALYLCASSLTGVATNEKLFFGSGTQLSVL.

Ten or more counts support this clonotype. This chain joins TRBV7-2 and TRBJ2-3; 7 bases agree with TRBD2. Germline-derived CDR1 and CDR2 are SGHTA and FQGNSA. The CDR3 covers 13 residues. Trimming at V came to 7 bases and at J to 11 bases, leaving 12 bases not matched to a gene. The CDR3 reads CASKSGTTVWQYF. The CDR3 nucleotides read TGTGCCAGCAAGTCCGGGACTACCGTATGGCAGTATTTT.

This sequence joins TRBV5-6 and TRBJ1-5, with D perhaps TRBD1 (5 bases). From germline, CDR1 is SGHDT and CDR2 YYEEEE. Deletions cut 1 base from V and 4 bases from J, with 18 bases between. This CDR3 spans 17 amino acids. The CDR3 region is CASSLTDGRGRNQPQHF. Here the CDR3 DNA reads TGTGCCAGCAGCTTGACAGACGGCCGGGGGAGGAATCAGCCCCAGCATTTT. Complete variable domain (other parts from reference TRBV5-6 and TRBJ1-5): DAGVTQSPTHLIKTRGQQVTLRCSPKSGHDTVSWYQQALGQGPQFIFQYYEEEERQRGNFPDRFSGHQFPNYSSELNVNALLLGDSALYLCASSLTDGRGRNQPQHFGDGTRLSIL.

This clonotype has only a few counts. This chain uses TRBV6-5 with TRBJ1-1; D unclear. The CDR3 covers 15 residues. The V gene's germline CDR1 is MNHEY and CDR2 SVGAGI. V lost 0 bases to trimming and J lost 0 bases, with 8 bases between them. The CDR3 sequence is CASSYSMVVNTEAFF. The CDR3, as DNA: TGTGCCAGCAGTTACTCGATGGTAGTGAACACTGAAGCTTTCTTT.

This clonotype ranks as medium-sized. The CDR3 bases are TGCAGTGCTAGAGATTACGAACGAGATACGCAGTATTTT. Translation gives CSARDYERDTQYF. This rearrangement joins TRBV20-1 to TRBJ2-3; D remains ambiguous. Trimming cost V 0 bases and J 5 bases, with 9 bases left between them. The CDR3 runs 13 residues. Looked up from germline, CDR1 is DFQATT and CDR2 is SNEGSKA (reference sequence).